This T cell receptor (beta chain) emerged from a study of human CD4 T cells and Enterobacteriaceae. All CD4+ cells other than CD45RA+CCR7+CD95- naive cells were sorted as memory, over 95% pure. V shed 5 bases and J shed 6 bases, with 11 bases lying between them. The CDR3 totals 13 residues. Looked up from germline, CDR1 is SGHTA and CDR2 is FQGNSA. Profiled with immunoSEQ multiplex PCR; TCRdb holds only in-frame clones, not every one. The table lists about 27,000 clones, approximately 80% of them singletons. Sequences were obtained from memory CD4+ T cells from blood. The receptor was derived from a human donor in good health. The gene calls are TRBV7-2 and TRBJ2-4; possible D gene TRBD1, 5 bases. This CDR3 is CASSNDRLNIQYF. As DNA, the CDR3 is TGTGCCAGCAGCAATGACAGACTAAACATTCAGTACTTC.